This is a list of T cell receptor beta chains from one sample in a study of blood T cell repertoires in COVID-19. Sequenced by immunoSEQ multiplex PCR; TCRdb stores in-frame clones only, minus some. The sample lists around 190,000 clones; roughly 82% were seen once. The sample consisted of PBMCs or T cells enriched from blood (not recorded which). The receptors shown here come from a man aged 35 to 55 with acute COVID-19. Each CDR3 is given with its conserved first and last residue. A D gene is named only where the DNA matches it firmly. Size tells how often a clone was seen (once, few, many) or the class of an expanded clone, and some rows leave it out.

J | D | V | size | DNA | CDR3
TRBJ2-2 | . | TRBV7-9 | . | TGTGCCAGCAGCTTCCCCCGGCGGCTAGCTCTGAACACCGGGGAGCTGTTTTTT | CASSFPRRLALNTGELFF
TRBJ2-7 | . | TRBV28 | . | TGTGCCAGCAGTTATAGCGTACCCTACGAGCAGTACTTC | CASSYSVPYEQYF
TRBJ1-5 | . | TRBV4-2 | few | TGTGCCAGCAGCCAAGATGGAGGGGACGGCCAGCCCCAGCATTTT | CASSQDGGDGQPQHF
TRBJ2-1 | TRBD2 | TRBV7-3 | . | TGTGCCAGCAGCTTAGGAGCGGGAGGATCCTACAATGAGCAGTTCTTC | CASSLGAGGSYNEQFF
TRBJ2-7 | TRBD2 | TRBV3-1/TRBV3-2 | once | TGTGCCAGCAGCCAAAGCAAAGGTCTAGCGGGAAACGACGAGCAGTACTTC | CASSQSKGLAGNDEQYF
TRBJ2-3 | TRBD1 | TRBV5-4 | . | TGTGCCAGCAGCTTGGGGGGACAGGGAATGGGAACGCAGTATTTT | CASSLGGQGMGTQYF
TRBJ1-5 | . | TRBV5-1 | once | TGCGCCAGCAGCTTGTCGGCAGGGGATCAGCCCCAGCATTTT | CASSLSAGDQPQHF
TRBJ2-3 | . | TRBV14 | . | TGTGCCAGCAGCCTTTACAGTGGAGGTATAAGGGATACGCAGTATTTT | CASSLYSGGIRDTQYF
TRBJ2-1 | TRBD2 | TRBV4-2 | once | TGTGCCAGCAGCCAAGGTGGTCTAGCGGGAGCCAATGAGCAGTTCTTC | CASSQGGLAGANEQFF
TRBJ2-1 | . | TRBV27 | . | TGTGCCAGCAGCATAGCAGGGTCCTACAATGAGCAGTTCTTC | CASSIAGSYNEQFF
TRBJ2-3 | TRBD2 | TRBV27 | . | TGTGCCAGCAGCCAAATGACCGGACTAGCGGGCCATAACCGGGATACGCAGTATTTT | CASSQMTGLAGHNRDTQYF
TRBJ2-1 | . | TRBV3-1/TRBV3-2 | . | TGTGCCAGCAGCCACCCCCGGGGGTCCTACAATGAGCAGTTCTTC | CASSHPRGSYNEQFF
TRBJ2-7 | . | TRBV6-6 | . | TGTGCCAGCAGACCTCACAGGAAAGGAAGCGAGCAGTACTTC | CASRPHRKGSEQYF
TRBJ2-1 | . | TRBV5-4 | . | TGTGCCAGCGGACGCAGCGGACTCTCCTACAATGAGCAGTTCTTC | CASGRSGLSYNEQFF
TRBJ1-3 | . | TRBV6-5 | . | TGTGCCAGCAGTTACTTAACCGGGGGGTCTGGAAACACCATATATTTT | CASSYLTGGSGNTIYF
TRBJ1-3 | TRBD1 | TRBV4-1 | . | TGCGCCAGCAGCCAAGAGAGGGACAGGAGTGCCCTCTCTGGAAACACCATATATTTT | CASSQERDRSALSGNTIYF
TRBJ1-6 | TRBD1 | TRBV2 | . | TGTGCCAGCAGGCGGACAGGGAACGATAATTCACCCCTCCACTTT | CASRRTGNDNSPLHF
TRBJ1-1 | . | TRBV15 | . | TGTGCCACCAGCAGAGCAGCAGGGGAGGGAACTTTCTTT | CATSRAAGEGTFF